The 31 T cell receptor beta chains below were found in one sample sequenced in a study of T cell changes during pregnancy in multiple sclerosis. Data came from immunoSEQ multiplex PCR; TCRdb stores just in-frame clones and leaves some out. The sample lists just under 80,000 clones; roughly 91% were seen once. Source: peripheral blood, taken in the first trimester of pregnancy. These receptors all stem from a female donor with multiple sclerosis, enrolled in a pregnancy study.

This chain joins TRBV5-1 and TRBJ1-6; possibly TRBD1 for D (6 bases). From germline, CDR1 is SGHRS and CDR2 YFSETQ. Between the trimmed V and J ends, which lost 6 bases and 11 bases, there was a span of 21 bases. This CDR3 region has 15 residues. CDR3 bases: TGCGCCAGCACCGAAACCGGGACAAAGAGGGCACCCCTCCACTTT. This gives the protein CASTETGTKRAPLHF. The complete variable domain, with remaining parts taken from reference TRBV5-1 and TRBJ1-6, reads KAGVTQTPRYLIKTRGQQVTLSCSPISGHRSVSWYQQTPGQGLQFLFEYFSETQRNKGNFPGRFSGRQFSNSRSEMNVSTLELGDSALYLCASTETGTKRAPLHFGNGTRLTVT.

This rearrangement joins TRBV5-4 to TRBJ2-3; a weak D match, TRBD2 (5 bases). Germline V gene lookup returns CDR1 SGHNT and CDR2 YYREEE (reference sequence). The CDR3 covers 14 residues. Between the trimmed V and J ends, which lost 0 bases and 1 base, there was a span of 6 bases. CDR3 in amino acids: CASSLEGGTDTQYF. DNA for the CDR3: TGTGCCAGCAGCTTGGAGGGAGGCACAGATACGCAGTATTTT.

The rearrangement uses TRBV7-6 and TRBJ1-4; weak D call: TRBD1 (6 bases). CDR3 length: 15 amino acids. Germline-derived CDR1 and CDR2 are SGHVS and FNYEAQ. V lost 5 bases and J 6 bases, leaving 16 bases between the germline ends. CDR3 coding DNA: TGTGCCAGCAGCGTCCGGACAGCCCCAGATGAAAAACTGTTTTTT. Translating gives CASSVRTAPDEKLFF.

The chain recombines TRBV7-9 with TRBJ1-1; 11 nucleotides line up with TRBD1. The CDR3 is 16 amino acids. Germline loops: CDR1 SEHNR, CDR2 FQNEAQ (reference sequence). V was pared by 5 bases and J by 4 bases, with 9 bases of the junction left unmatched. The DNA of the CDR3 is TGTGCCAGCAGCCAATGGACAGGGGGCGTCGGCACTGAAGCTTTCTTT. Protein: CASSQWTGGVGTEAFF.

The V gene is TRBV7-8, the J gene TRBJ1-4; 9 bases match TRBD1. This CDR3 is 14 amino acids long. The junction had 6 bases not matched to a gene; V was cut back by 5 bases and J by 8 bases. Germline V lookup: CDR1 SGHVS, CDR2 FQNEAQ. CDR3 nucleotides: TGTGCCAGCAGCCTACAGGGGGCAGAGGAAAAACTGTTTTTT. Amino acids: CASSLQGAEEKLFF.

The chain has TRBV6-5 and TRBJ2-2; D not certain. V was trimmed by 2 bases and J by 4 bases, leaving 5 bases between them. Germline CDR1 and CDR2: MNHEY and SVGAGI. The CDR3 length is 13 residues. The CDR3 DNA reads TGTGCCAGCAGTTACCCCGGCACCGGGGAGCTGTTTTTT. The encoded protein is CASSYPGTGELFF.

This clone was seen just once. This chain links TRBV7-2 with TRBJ2-7; 12 nucleotides line up with TRBD2. With V trimmed by 3 bases and J by 6 bases, 9 bases remained unmatched. The germline V gene has CDR1 SGHTA and CDR2 FQGNSA. This CDR3 has 16 residues. The CDR3 protein is CASSLTTSGGWGEQYF. The CDR3 nucleotides read TGTGCCAGCAGCTTGACAACTAGCGGGGGGTGGGGCGAGCAGTACTTC.

This chain joins TRBV5-1 and TRBJ2-1; 11 bases match TRBD2. CDR3 length: 15 amino acids. The V gene's germline CDR1 is SGHRS and CDR2 YFSETQ. J lost 7 bases, V lost 2 bases, and 5 bases had no gene match. The CDR3 spells CASSFTSGSGNEQFF. The CDR3 DNA is TGCGCCAGCAGCTTTACTAGCGGGAGCGGAAATGAGCAGTTCTTC.

This clone was found once. Compared with germline, one end of the junction differs, possibly owing to a read error. The sample has other DNA sequences that encode this CDR3 too. The chain recombines TRBV5-1 with TRBJ2-7; 11 bases are shared with TRBD2. The CDR3 is made up of 17 amino acids. Germline-derived CDR1 and CDR2 are SGHRS and YFSETQ. CDR3 sequence reads: CASSSQSGTSGSYEQYF. The CDR3 bases are TGCGCCAGTAGCTCACAGTCCGGGACTAGCGGTTCCTACGAGCAGTACTTC.

DNA of the CDR3: TGCGCCAGCAGCCAAGATCGTAGTGTACAGGGAGTCGGGGAAAAACTGTTTTTT. Protein sequence: CASSQDRSVQGVGEKLFF. This chain uses TRBV4-3 with TRBJ1-4, with a possible D match to TRBD1 (6 bases). V was pared by 0 bases and J by 8 bases, with 22 bases between. This CDR3 region has 18 residues. CDR1 is LGHNA, CDR2 YSLEER, per germline.

This chain connects TRBV6-6 to TRBJ1-2; TRBD1 aligns across 7 bases. CDR1 and CDR2 (germline): MNHNY, SVGAGI (reference sequence). Losses at the gene ends were 6 bases for V and 4 bases for J; bases not matched to a gene: 5. CDR3 length: 13 residues. Written as DNA, the CDR3 is TGTGCCAGCAGCGACAGGGCTGTCTATGGCTACACCTTC. Amino acids: CASSDRAVYGYTF.

The chain joins TRBV5-5 to TRBJ1-5, with a tentative D call TRBD1 (6 bases). Trimming shortened V by 1 base and J by 5 bases, and 19 bases separated the two germline ends. The CDR3 contains 17 residues. CDR1 is SGHKS, CDR2 YYEKEE, per germline (reference sequence). The CDR3 protein is CASSLRFNRANDQPQHF. The DNA of the CDR3 is TGTGCCAGCAGCTTGCGGTTCAACAGGGCCAACGATCAGCCCCAGCATTTT.

V and J are TRBV15 and TRBJ1-5, with 9 bases identical to TRBD1. V lost 6 bases, J lost 2 bases, and 11 bases stayed unmatched. The CDR3 runs to 17 residues. CDR1 and CDR2 from the germline V gene are LNHNV and YYDKDF (reference sequence). As DNA, the CDR3 is TGTGCCACCAGACCGGGACAGGGTAAGGGGGGCAATCAGCCCCAGCATTTT. Its translation: CATRPGQGKGGNQPQHF.

V and J are TRBV11-2 and TRBJ2-7; D call uncertain. The germline V gene encodes CDR1 SGHAT and CDR2 FQNNGV. The CDR3 totals 14 residues. The V and J ends lost 5 bases and 2 bases respectively, with 13 bases between them. The CDR3 loop reads CASSVLSLTYEQYF. CDR3 nucleotide sequence: TGTGCCAGCAGCGTCCTTAGTCTAACCTACGAGCAGTACTTC.

The chain links TRBV29-1 to TRBJ1-2; D unresolved. V gave up 2 bases and J gave up 0 bases, with 7 bases separating them. CDR3 length: 13 residues. Germline V lookup: CDR1 SQVTM, CDR2 ANQGSEA. This CDR3 is CSVESTPNYGYTF. The CDR3 DNA sequence: TGCAGCGTTGAAAGTACACCTAACTATGGCTACACCTTC.

This rearrangement joins TRBV27 to TRBJ2-7; 10 bases are shared with TRBD1. The CDR3 length is 18 residues. The junction had 12 bases not matched to a gene; V was cut back by 0 bases and J by 4 bases. Germline V gene sequence: CDR1 MNHEY, CDR2 SMNVEV (reference sequence). CDR3 sequence: CASSLSFSPGQGIYEQYF. The CDR3 bases are TGTGCCAGCAGTTTATCGTTCAGTCCGGGACAGGGGATTTACGAGCAGTACTTC.

With respect to this clone: In the same sample, other DNA sequences code for this CDR3. The rearrangement joins TRBV7-2 to TRBJ2-5, with 8 bases that match TRBD2. Germline CDR1 is SGHTA and CDR2 is FQGNSA. This CDR3 comprises 15 residues. The trim removed 2 bases at V and 1 base at J, leaving 3 bases unmatched. Here the CDR3 reads CASSLSSGFQETQYF. Here the CDR3 DNA reads TGTGCCAGCAGCTTATCTAGCGGGTTCCAAGAGACCCAGTACTTC.

This chain uses TRBV20-1 with TRBJ1-1, with D perhaps TRBD1 (5 bases). The V end was cut by 5 bases, the J end by 5 bases, with 9 bases between. Germline V lookup: CDR1 DFQATT, CDR2 SNEGSKA (reference sequence). This CDR3 contains 11 residues. The CDR3 bases are TGCAGTGCTTCACAGGAGACTGAAGCTTTCTTT. Its translation is CSASQETEAFF.

The chain is built from TRBV4-1 and TRBJ2-7, with TRBD1 matching over 7 bases. J lost 4 bases, V lost 4 bases, and 10 bases had no gene match. Germline CDR1 MGHRA, CDR2 YSYEKL. This CDR3 is built from 15 residues. CDR3 in amino acids: CASSLRQGNQYEQYF. The CDR3 bases are TGCGCCAGCAGCCTACGACAGGGAAATCAGTACGAGCAGTACTTC.

CDR3 amino acids: CASSSPLREQYF. Written as DNA, the CDR3 is TGTGCCAGCAGTTCCCCCCTTCGCGAGCAGTACTTC. The chain recombines TRBV27 with TRBJ2-7; no firm D call. The CDR3 loop spans 12 amino acids. Germline V gene lookup returns CDR1 MNHEY and CDR2 SMNVEV (reference sequence). The V end was cut by 4 bases, the J end by 6 bases, with 10 bases between.

The chain couples TRBV6-1 to TRBJ2-1, with 7 bases that match TRBD2. After removal of 1 base from V and 8 bases from J, the junction contained 8 bases not matched to a gene. The CDR3 has 15 residues. Germline assignment: CDR1 MNHNS and CDR2 SASEGT. Here the CDR3 DNA reads TGTGCCAGCAGTGAAGTTGCGGGAGTTCGGGATGAGCAGTTCTTC. Translated: CASSEVAGVRDEQFF.

V is TRBV4-1 and J is TRBJ2-7, with 10 bases lining up with TRBD1. The germline V gene encodes CDR1 MGHRA and CDR2 YSYEKL. There are 18 residues in the CDR3. J gave up 6 bases and V 1 base, and 15 bases lay outside the gene matches. The CDR3 nucleotides read TGCGCCAGCAGCCAAGTCTTGGGCGGGACAGGGGCGATCTTCGAGCAGTACTTC. As protein: CASSQVLGGTGAIFEQYF.

The chain employs TRBV7-9 and TRBJ2-7; maybe TRBD1 (5 bases). Trimming took off 1 base at V and 2 bases at J, with 9 bases between the two ends. The CDR3 runs 14 residues. Germline CDR1 and CDR2: SEHNR and FQNEAQ (reference sequence). The CDR3 loop is CASSLVEQAYEQYF. In nucleotides, the CDR3 is TGTGCCAGCAGCTTAGTTGAACAGGCCTACGAGCAGTACTTC.

The V gene is TRBV6-4, the J gene TRBJ2-1; 13 positions match TRBD2. CDR3 size: 15 residues. V dropped 3 bases and J dropped 4; count of bases not matched to a gene: 0. From germline, CDR1 is MRHNA and CDR2 SNTAGT. The CDR3 loop is CASSELAGGYNEQFF. The CDR3 DNA reads as TGTGCCAGCAGTGAACTAGCGGGAGGGTACAATGAGCAGTTCTTC.

CDR3 nucleotides: TGTGCCAGCAGCCATGAGACCCAGTACTTC. Translating gives CASSHETQYF. V gene TRBV7-2 combines with J gene TRBJ2-5; D unclear. Germline V gene sequence: CDR1 SGHTA, CDR2 FQGNSA. The CDR3 runs 10 residues. Trimming took off 5 bases at V and 5 bases at J, with 3 bases between the two ends.

The rearrangement links TRBV6-6 to TRBJ1-1, with D possibly TRBD1 on 6 matching bases. The germline CDR1 and CDR2 sequences are MNHNY and SVGAGI (reference sequence). V lost 2 bases and J 0 bases, leaving 10 bases between the germline ends. The CDR3 consists of 15 residues. The chain's CDR3 is CASSYGQGLNTEAFF. In DNA form, the CDR3 reads TGTGCCAGCAGTTACGGGCAGGGGCTGAACACTGAAGCTTTCTTT.

This clone was picked up one time. The rearrangement links TRBV7-2 to TRBJ2-3; possible D gene TRBD2, 6 bases. V was clipped by 0 bases and J by 6 bases, with 10 bases between them. CDR3 length: 14 amino acids. Per the germline V gene, CDR1 is SGHTA and CDR2 is FQGNSA. The CDR3 nucleotides are TGTGCCAGCAGCTTAGCGCTTGGAGGGGATACGCAGTATTTT. Amino acid sequence: CASSLALGGDTQYF. Full variable domain (rest looked up from reference TRBV7-2 and TRBJ2-3): GAGVSQSPSNKVTEKGKDVELRCDPISGHTALYWYRQSLGQGLEFLIYFQGNSAPDKSGLPSDRFSAERTGGSVSTLTIQRTQQEDSAVYLCASSLALGGDTQYFGPGTRLTVL.

The chain joins TRBV11-1 to TRBJ2-2, with D unclear. This CDR3 is 12 amino acids long. Per the germline V gene, CDR1 is SGHAT and CDR2 is FQDESV (reference sequence). Trimming took 4 bases from V and 6 from J, leaving 6 bases between them. CDR3 DNA sequence: TGTGCCAGCAGCTCCAACTCCGGGGAGCTGTTTTTT. Its translation is CASSSNSGELFF.

This clone was observed a handful of times. The CDR3 sequence is CASSPTGQNTEAFF. CDR3 nucleotide sequence: TGTGCCAGCTCACCTACGGGACAGAACACTGAAGCTTTCTTT. The chain joins TRBV18 to TRBJ1-1, with D maybe TRBD1 (6 bases). V lost 3 bases, J lost 1 base, and 9 bases lay in between. Germline V lookup: CDR1 KGHSH, CDR2 LQKENI. This CDR3 has 14 amino acids.

V usage is TRBV15 and J usage is TRBJ2-5, with D unresolved. Trimming pared 0 bases from V and 2 bases from J, leaving 4 bases between. Germline CDR1 and CDR2: LNHNV and YYDKDF (reference sequence). This CDR3 contains 13 residues. CDR3 loop: CATSRDSQETQYF. CDR3 sequence (DNA): TGTGCCACCAGCAGAGATAGTCAAGAGACCCAGTACTTC.

V and J are TRBV29-1 and TRBJ2-5; 8 bases are a match to TRBD2. The V gene's germline CDR1 is SQVTM and CDR2 ANQGSEA. This CDR3 is built from 13 residues. The J segment lost 4 bases and the V segment lost 7 bases, leaving 8 bases of the junction unmatched. The CDR3, as DNA: TGCAGCGCCGGGTGGGCGGGGGGAGAGACCCAGTACTTC. Amino acid sequence: CSAGWAGGETQYF.